This T cell receptor (beta chain) was recorded in a study of spatial heterogeneity in lung cancer. CDR3 length equals 17 residues. Germline V CDR1 and CDR2: MNHEY, SMNVEV (reference sequence). V was clipped by 5 bases and J by 5 bases; unmatched bases: 10. In the library, each TCR cDNA molecule bore its own unique molecular identifier. TCRdb ran MiXCR on the 5' RACE reads and lists one entry per CDR3 protein. The top ten clones hold roughly a quarter of a sample with 100,000 to 120,000 distinct CDR3 sequences, 10% to 14% of them seen once. Time point indicated: blood at routine non-recurrence follow-up after resection. Unsorted whole RNA from tumor, nontumor lung or frozen PBMC underwent sequencing. This clonotype was recorded a few times.

The sequenced sample was PBMCs, obtained at follow-up. The chain uses TRBV27 and TRBJ1-6; TRBD1 matches at 9 bases. This sequence was found in a female donor with early-stage non-small cell lung cancer. The CDR3 sequence is CASSGTQGTGHNSPLHF. CDR3 DNA sequence: TGTGCCAGCAGTGGGACCCAGGGGACAGGGCATAATTCACCCCTCCACTTT.